Presented here are 8 T cell receptor beta chains from one specimen sequenced in a study of metastatic and nonmetastatic thyroid tumors. There were no patients who had received any treatment before thyroid surgery. TCRdb reanalyzed the PCR reads via MiXCR. The sample shows over 45,000 clones, around 20% of them seen only once. Sequencing used blood. These TCRs come from a male donor with papillary thyroid cancer or a benign thyroid nodule (not recorded which). Some clones in this sample may be carry-over from other donors' samples.

V and J are TRBV10-2 and TRBJ2-2; D is unclear. The V gene lost 3 bases and the J gene lost 6 bases, with 8 bases spanning the gap. The CDR3 loop spans 13 amino acids. CDR1 and CDR2 from the germline V gene are WSHSY and SAAADI. CDR3 coding DNA: TGCGCCAGCAGTGATGGGGAACCCGGGGAGCTGTTTTTT. Protein sequence: CASSDGEPGELFF.

This clone was recorded at least ten times. CDR3 protein: CASSQADERGSTDTQYF. The CDR3 region has the DNA TGTGCCAGCAGCCAAGCAGACGAGCGGGGGAGCACAGATACGCAGTATTTT. J is TRBJ2-3 and V is TRBV4-2; the match to TRBD2 covers 8 bases. Germline CDR1 LGHNA, CDR2 YNFKEQ. V lost 1 base, J lost 0 bases, and 6 bases stayed unmatched. This CDR3 contains 17 residues.

This clone was observed a few times. This chain links TRBV20-1 with TRBJ2-2, with 10 bases fitting TRBD2. CDR1 and CDR2 (germline): DFQATT, SNEGSKA (reference sequence). This CDR3 spans 15 amino acids. Losses at the gene ends were 0 bases for V and 7 bases for J; bases not matched to a gene: 5. The CDR3 sequence: CSARDSGRYGGELFF. CDR3 sequence (DNA): TGCAGTGCTAGAGATAGCGGGAGGTATGGCGGGGAGCTGTTTTTT.

This clone was observed many times. V is TRBV6-4 and J is TRBJ2-3; 12 bases fit TRBD2. V lost 4 bases and J lost 1; bases outside the gene matches: 0. The germline CDR1 and CDR2 sequences are MRHNA and SNTAGT. The CDR3 extends over 15 amino acids. CDR3 loop: CASSGLAGGTDTQYF. The DNA for the CDR3 is TGTGCCAGCAGTGGACTAGCGGGGGGCACAGATACGCAGTATTTT.

The rearrangement links TRBV28 to TRBJ1-6, with 11 bases identical to TRBD1. Germline V gives CDR1 MDHEN, CDR2 SYDVKM. This CDR3 spans 16 amino acids. J was trimmed by 7 bases and V by 8 bases; bases with no gene match: 10. The CDR3 region has the DNA TGTGCCAGCCGGGCGGGACAGGGGGTTTACAATTCACCCCTCCACTTT. Translating it yields CASRAGQGVYNSPLHF. The variable domain in full, completed from reference TRBV28 and TRBJ1-6, reads DVKVTQSSRYLVKRTGEKVFLECVQDMDHENMFWYRQDPGLGLRLIYFSYDVKMKEKGDIPEGYSVSREKKERFSLILESASTNQTSMYLCASRAGQGVYNSPLHFGNGTRLTVT.

This clone was recorded many times. V and J are TRBV11-3 and TRBJ1-1, with 7 bases lining up with TRBD1. The CDR3 consists of 14 residues. V shed 5 bases and J 1 base; nucleotides not matched to a gene: 4. Germline assignment: CDR1 SGHNT and CDR2 YENEEA. DNA for the CDR3: TGTGCCAGCAGCCCACGACAGGGGAACACTGAAGCTTTCTTT. Amino acid sequence: CASSPRQGNTEAFF.

This sequence joins TRBV7-2 and TRBJ2-7; D perhaps matches TRBD1 (5 bases). In germline, CDR1 is SGHTA, CDR2 FQGNSA. The CDR3 is 13 residues long. V lost 5 bases, J lost 5 bases, and 13 bases lay in between. DNA for the CDR3: TGTGCCAGCAGCATGACAGAGTCTGACGAGCAGTACTTC. Translating gives CASSMTESDEQYF.

This clone was detected many times. In the same sample, other DNA sequences code for this CDR3. The J gene is TRBJ2-3, the V gene TRBV20-1, with 8 bases that match TRBD2. This CDR3 has 15 amino acids. J lost 2 bases, V lost 0 bases, and 4 bases had no gene match. Germline CDR1 is DFQATT and CDR2 is SNEGSKA (reference sequence). For the CDR3, the DNA is TGCAGTGCTAGAGATTTGCGGGGGGCCACAGATACGCAGTATTTT. It is translated as CSARDLRGATDTQYF.